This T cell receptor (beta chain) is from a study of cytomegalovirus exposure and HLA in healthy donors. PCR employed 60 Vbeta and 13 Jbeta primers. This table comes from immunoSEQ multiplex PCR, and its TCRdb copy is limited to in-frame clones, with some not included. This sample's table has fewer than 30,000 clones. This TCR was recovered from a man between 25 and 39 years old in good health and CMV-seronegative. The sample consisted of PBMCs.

This CDR3 reads CASRARLNQPQHF. Written as DNA, the CDR3 is TGTGCCAGCAGAGCTAGGTTGAATCAGCCCCAGCATTTT. This chain joins TRBV2 and TRBJ1-5; D remains ambiguous. The V gene's germline CDR1 is SNHLY and CDR2 FYNNEI. The V end lost 6 bases, the J end lost 4 bases, and 10 bases lay between the germline ends. This CDR3 is 13 amino acids long.